This paragraph covers one T cell receptor (beta chain) sequence. Its antigen is unidentified. The CDR3 is 15 amino acids. V lost 3 bases, J lost 7 bases, and 6 bases stayed unmatched. Germline V gene sequence: CDR1 SGHNT, CDR2 YENEEA. The entry originates in a study of T cell responses to AZD1222 COVID-19 vaccine. Study-wide points: The donor cohort was predominantly white British with a female majority, and clonal diversity may have been underestimated.

The method was immunoSEQ multiplex PCR; TCRdb's version includes in-frame clones alone and lacks a portion of them. There are about 110,000 clones in the sample; roughly 84% occur only once, and approximately 15% lies in the top ten. The V and J genes are TRBV11-3 and TRBJ1-6, with 7 bases aligning to TRBD1. This sequence was found in an adult in good health. Specimen: peripheral blood, collected on day 0 of AZD1222 vaccination. The CDR3, as DNA: TGTGCCAGCAGCTTTCAGACAGGGTGGAATTCACCCCTCCACTTT. This translates into CASSFQTGWNSPLHF.